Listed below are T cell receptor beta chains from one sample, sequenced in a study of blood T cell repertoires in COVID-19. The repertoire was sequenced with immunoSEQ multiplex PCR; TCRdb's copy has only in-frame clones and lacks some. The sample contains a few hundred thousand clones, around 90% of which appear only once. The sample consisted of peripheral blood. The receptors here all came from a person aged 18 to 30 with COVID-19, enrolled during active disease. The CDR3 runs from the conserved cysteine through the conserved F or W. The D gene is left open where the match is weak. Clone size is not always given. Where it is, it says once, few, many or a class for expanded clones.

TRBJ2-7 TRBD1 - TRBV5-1 TGCGCCAGCAGCCCGGGACAGGGGGCGAGAGAGCAGTACTTC CASSPGQGAREQYF
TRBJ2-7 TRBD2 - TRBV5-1 TGCGCCAGCAGCTTGGTGGGGGGGACTAGCTCCGCCGAGCAGTACTTC CASSLVGGTSSAEQYF
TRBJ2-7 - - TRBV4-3 TGCGCCAGCAGCCGATCTTGGGGGACTTCACAATACGAGCAGTACTTC CASSRSWGTSQYEQYF
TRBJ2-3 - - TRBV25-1 TGTGCCAGCTCAGATCAGGCAGATACGCAGTATTTT CASSDQADTQYF
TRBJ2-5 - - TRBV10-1 TGCGCCAGCCTCTGGGAGGAGACCCAGTACTTC CASLWEETQYF
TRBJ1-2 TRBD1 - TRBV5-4 TGTGCCAGCAGCTCGACCGGGGCAGGGGGAAATGGCTACACCTTC CASSSTGAGGNGYTF
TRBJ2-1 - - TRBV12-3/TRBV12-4 TGTGCCAGCAGTTTCGGTCACAATGAGCAGTTCTTC CASSFGHNEQFF
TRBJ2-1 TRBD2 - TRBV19 TGTGCCAGTAGTATAGATGCGGGAGGCTCCTACAATGAGCAGTTCTTC CASSIDAGGSYNEQFF
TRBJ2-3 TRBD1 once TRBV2 TGTGCCAGCAGATCGACAGGGGGCAGAGGAGATACGCAGTATTTT CASRSTGGRGDTQYF
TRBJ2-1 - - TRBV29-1 TGCAGCGCAGGGGCTTTACTCATCAATGAGCAGTTCTTC CSAGALLINEQFF
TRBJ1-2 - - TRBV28 TGTGCCAGCAGTGATCCCTACGGCTACACCTTC CASSDPYGYTF
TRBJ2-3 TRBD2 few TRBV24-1 TGTGCCACCAGTGATTTAACTAGCGGGAGGAGCACAGATACGCAGTATTTT CATSDLTSGRSTDTQYF
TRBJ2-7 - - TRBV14 TGTGCCAGCAGTGCCGTCTCCGGGAGCATCGGCGAGCAGTACTTC CASSAVSGSIGEQYF
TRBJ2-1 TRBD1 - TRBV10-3 TGTGCCATCAGCCTGAGACAGGGAACGTCGGATCGAAATGAGCAGTTCTTC CAISLRQGTSDRNEQFF
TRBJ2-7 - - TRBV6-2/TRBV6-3 TGTGCCAGCAGTCCCGCTAGCAGCGACGAGCAGTACTTC CASSPASSDEQYF